This is a list of T cell receptor beta chains from one sample in a study of Ad26.COV2.S vaccination and SARS-CoV-2 variants. Measured with immunoSEQ multiplex PCR; TCRdb has only the in-frame clones, and not every one. The sample records more than 120,000 clones, roughly 89% being singletons. This specimen consisted of peripheral blood, obtained after recovery from COVID-19. These receptors were obtained from a human donor who had recovered from COVID-19. CDR3s include the opening cysteine and the closing phenylalanine or tryptophan. The order of the fields is V gene, CDR3 protein.

v_call: TRBV10-3; cdr3_aa: CASGRQGLNTEAFF
v_call: TRBV19; cdr3_aa: CASTDGYEQYF
v_call: TRBV5-1; cdr3_aa: CASSLLTGAADTQYF
v_call: TRBV19; cdr3_aa: CASSPSGGNSPLHF
v_call: TRBV20-1; cdr3_aa: CSAMTSREQYF
v_call: TRBV28; cdr3_aa: CASSLRSRNTEAFF
v_call: TRBV12-3/TRBV12-4; cdr3_aa: CASSYGIGELFF
v_call: TRBV9; cdr3_aa: CASSASQGKAFF
v_call: TRBV11-2; cdr3_aa: CASSLGVAGAYNEQFF
v_call: TRBV19; cdr3_aa: CASSIDSVGYNEQFF
v_call: TRBV2; cdr3_aa: CASGQLAKNIQYF
v_call: TRBV18; cdr3_aa: CASSPPNPGGEQFF
v_call: TRBV6-2/TRBV6-3; cdr3_aa: CASSYEGRALVAGELFF
v_call: TRBV6-4; cdr3_aa: CASSLGSRGTDTQYF
v_call: TRBV29-1; cdr3_aa: CSVEKTDYGYTF
v_call: TRBV6-5; cdr3_aa: CVSSSGKETQYF
v_call: TRBV6-5; cdr3_aa: CASSLTTGGTEAFF
v_call: TRBV10-2; cdr3_aa: CASSVGQAKYEQYF
v_call: TRBV20-1; cdr3_aa: CSATDRADEKLFF
v_call: TRBV6-1; cdr3_aa: CASTEDRGGNQPQHF
v_call: TRBV4-3; cdr3_aa: CASSEGGALYNEQFF
v_call: TRBV14; cdr3_aa: CASSHWDGYNEQFF
v_call: TRBV2; cdr3_aa: CASSRQGEGTDTQYF
v_call: TRBV5-1; cdr3_aa: CASSSTGAKGLHF
v_call: TRBV6-6; cdr3_aa: CASLLSTNTEAFF
v_call: TRBV5-5; cdr3_aa: CASTGTGSMDTQYF
v_call: TRBV28; cdr3_aa: CASSWGGEVSSYEQYF
v_call: TRBV5-8; cdr3_aa: CASSFRRLGYNSPLHF
v_call: TRBV9; cdr3_aa: CASNTGSTDTQYF
v_call: TRBV11-3; cdr3_aa: CASSFGGSYNEQFF
v_call: TRBV28; cdr3_aa: CASSSNRGLSSDTQYF
v_call: TRBV7-9; cdr3_aa: CASSFTQNYEQYF
v_call: TRBV5-5; cdr3_aa: CASSSGTSGVGTQYF
v_call: TRBV30; cdr3_aa: CAWKPSPFYTF
v_call: TRBV11-3; cdr3_aa: CASSWLGSTDTQYF
v_call: TRBV7-9; cdr3_aa: CASRLTGTDSNEQFF
v_call: TRBV5-1; cdr3_aa: CASTYHTGANYGYTF
v_call: TRBV19; cdr3_aa: CASSINLAGWEKLFF
v_call: TRBV7-2; cdr3_aa: CASSLLLGTDTQYF
v_call: TRBV11-2; cdr3_aa: CASSLAPPPSYEQYF
v_call: TRBV11-3; cdr3_aa: CASSSTTDTQYF
v_call: TRBV28; cdr3_aa: CASSFSTGGINQPQHF
v_call: TRBV11-2; cdr3_aa: CASSLDQQHEQFF
v_call: TRBV3-1/TRBV3-2; cdr3_aa: CASSPLAGGGNEQFF
v_call: TRBV15; cdr3_aa: CATMPWRGANVLTF
v_call: TRBV4-3; cdr3_aa: CASSQGRADTIYF
v_call: TRBV29-1; cdr3_aa: CRVTGTVMNTEAFF
v_call: TRBV4-1; cdr3_aa: CASSQPGKNNEQFF
v_call: TRBV18; cdr3_aa: CASSPANTEAFF
v_call: TRBV19; cdr3_aa: CASSFVGNSPLHF
v_call: TRBV10-1; cdr3_aa: CASSGGRGRPEAFF
v_call: TRBV27; cdr3_aa: CASSLEPSSYNEQFF
v_call: TRBV15; cdr3_aa: CATSRDPYSVNSGANVLTF
v_call: TRBV6-2/TRBV6-3; cdr3_aa: CASGPPAGDKSEQFF
v_call: TRBV6-6; cdr3_aa: CASIITPSDSPLHF
v_call: TRBV11-2; cdr3_aa: CASSSWGNTIYF